This passage covers 2 T cell receptor beta chains from one sample sequenced in a study of blood T cells in healthy people across ages. Alongside a J-beta primer mix, a sample-barcoded 5' primer served in a second PCR lasting roughly 7 to 11 cycles. Using its own MiXCR run on the 5' RACE reads, TCRdb lists one record per CDR3 protein. This table holds hundreds of thousands of distinct CDR3 sequences, less than 60% found once. Material: blood. These receptors all come from a man older than 75 in good health.

Only a few counts were recorded for this clonotype. The CDR3 protein is CASSFQGGTYGYTF. CDR3 nucleotides: TGTGCCAGCAGTTTTCAAGGGGGCACCTATGGCTACACCTTC. The gene calls are TRBV12-3 or TRBV12-4 and TRBJ1-2; 7 nucleotides line up with TRBD1. This CDR3 has 14 amino acids. The J segment lost 4 bases and the V segment lost 3 bases, leaving 5 bases of the junction unmatched.

V and J are TRBV5-1 and TRBJ2-5, with D unresolved. The CDR3 runs 15 residues. Trimming left V 6 bases short and J 2 bases short, with 17 bases between. From germline, CDR1 is SGHRS and CDR2 YFSETQ. The CDR3 loop reads CASTRVAVEQETQYF. The DNA of the CDR3 is TGCGCCAGCACGAGAGTGGCAGTGGAGCAAGAGACCCAGTACTTC.